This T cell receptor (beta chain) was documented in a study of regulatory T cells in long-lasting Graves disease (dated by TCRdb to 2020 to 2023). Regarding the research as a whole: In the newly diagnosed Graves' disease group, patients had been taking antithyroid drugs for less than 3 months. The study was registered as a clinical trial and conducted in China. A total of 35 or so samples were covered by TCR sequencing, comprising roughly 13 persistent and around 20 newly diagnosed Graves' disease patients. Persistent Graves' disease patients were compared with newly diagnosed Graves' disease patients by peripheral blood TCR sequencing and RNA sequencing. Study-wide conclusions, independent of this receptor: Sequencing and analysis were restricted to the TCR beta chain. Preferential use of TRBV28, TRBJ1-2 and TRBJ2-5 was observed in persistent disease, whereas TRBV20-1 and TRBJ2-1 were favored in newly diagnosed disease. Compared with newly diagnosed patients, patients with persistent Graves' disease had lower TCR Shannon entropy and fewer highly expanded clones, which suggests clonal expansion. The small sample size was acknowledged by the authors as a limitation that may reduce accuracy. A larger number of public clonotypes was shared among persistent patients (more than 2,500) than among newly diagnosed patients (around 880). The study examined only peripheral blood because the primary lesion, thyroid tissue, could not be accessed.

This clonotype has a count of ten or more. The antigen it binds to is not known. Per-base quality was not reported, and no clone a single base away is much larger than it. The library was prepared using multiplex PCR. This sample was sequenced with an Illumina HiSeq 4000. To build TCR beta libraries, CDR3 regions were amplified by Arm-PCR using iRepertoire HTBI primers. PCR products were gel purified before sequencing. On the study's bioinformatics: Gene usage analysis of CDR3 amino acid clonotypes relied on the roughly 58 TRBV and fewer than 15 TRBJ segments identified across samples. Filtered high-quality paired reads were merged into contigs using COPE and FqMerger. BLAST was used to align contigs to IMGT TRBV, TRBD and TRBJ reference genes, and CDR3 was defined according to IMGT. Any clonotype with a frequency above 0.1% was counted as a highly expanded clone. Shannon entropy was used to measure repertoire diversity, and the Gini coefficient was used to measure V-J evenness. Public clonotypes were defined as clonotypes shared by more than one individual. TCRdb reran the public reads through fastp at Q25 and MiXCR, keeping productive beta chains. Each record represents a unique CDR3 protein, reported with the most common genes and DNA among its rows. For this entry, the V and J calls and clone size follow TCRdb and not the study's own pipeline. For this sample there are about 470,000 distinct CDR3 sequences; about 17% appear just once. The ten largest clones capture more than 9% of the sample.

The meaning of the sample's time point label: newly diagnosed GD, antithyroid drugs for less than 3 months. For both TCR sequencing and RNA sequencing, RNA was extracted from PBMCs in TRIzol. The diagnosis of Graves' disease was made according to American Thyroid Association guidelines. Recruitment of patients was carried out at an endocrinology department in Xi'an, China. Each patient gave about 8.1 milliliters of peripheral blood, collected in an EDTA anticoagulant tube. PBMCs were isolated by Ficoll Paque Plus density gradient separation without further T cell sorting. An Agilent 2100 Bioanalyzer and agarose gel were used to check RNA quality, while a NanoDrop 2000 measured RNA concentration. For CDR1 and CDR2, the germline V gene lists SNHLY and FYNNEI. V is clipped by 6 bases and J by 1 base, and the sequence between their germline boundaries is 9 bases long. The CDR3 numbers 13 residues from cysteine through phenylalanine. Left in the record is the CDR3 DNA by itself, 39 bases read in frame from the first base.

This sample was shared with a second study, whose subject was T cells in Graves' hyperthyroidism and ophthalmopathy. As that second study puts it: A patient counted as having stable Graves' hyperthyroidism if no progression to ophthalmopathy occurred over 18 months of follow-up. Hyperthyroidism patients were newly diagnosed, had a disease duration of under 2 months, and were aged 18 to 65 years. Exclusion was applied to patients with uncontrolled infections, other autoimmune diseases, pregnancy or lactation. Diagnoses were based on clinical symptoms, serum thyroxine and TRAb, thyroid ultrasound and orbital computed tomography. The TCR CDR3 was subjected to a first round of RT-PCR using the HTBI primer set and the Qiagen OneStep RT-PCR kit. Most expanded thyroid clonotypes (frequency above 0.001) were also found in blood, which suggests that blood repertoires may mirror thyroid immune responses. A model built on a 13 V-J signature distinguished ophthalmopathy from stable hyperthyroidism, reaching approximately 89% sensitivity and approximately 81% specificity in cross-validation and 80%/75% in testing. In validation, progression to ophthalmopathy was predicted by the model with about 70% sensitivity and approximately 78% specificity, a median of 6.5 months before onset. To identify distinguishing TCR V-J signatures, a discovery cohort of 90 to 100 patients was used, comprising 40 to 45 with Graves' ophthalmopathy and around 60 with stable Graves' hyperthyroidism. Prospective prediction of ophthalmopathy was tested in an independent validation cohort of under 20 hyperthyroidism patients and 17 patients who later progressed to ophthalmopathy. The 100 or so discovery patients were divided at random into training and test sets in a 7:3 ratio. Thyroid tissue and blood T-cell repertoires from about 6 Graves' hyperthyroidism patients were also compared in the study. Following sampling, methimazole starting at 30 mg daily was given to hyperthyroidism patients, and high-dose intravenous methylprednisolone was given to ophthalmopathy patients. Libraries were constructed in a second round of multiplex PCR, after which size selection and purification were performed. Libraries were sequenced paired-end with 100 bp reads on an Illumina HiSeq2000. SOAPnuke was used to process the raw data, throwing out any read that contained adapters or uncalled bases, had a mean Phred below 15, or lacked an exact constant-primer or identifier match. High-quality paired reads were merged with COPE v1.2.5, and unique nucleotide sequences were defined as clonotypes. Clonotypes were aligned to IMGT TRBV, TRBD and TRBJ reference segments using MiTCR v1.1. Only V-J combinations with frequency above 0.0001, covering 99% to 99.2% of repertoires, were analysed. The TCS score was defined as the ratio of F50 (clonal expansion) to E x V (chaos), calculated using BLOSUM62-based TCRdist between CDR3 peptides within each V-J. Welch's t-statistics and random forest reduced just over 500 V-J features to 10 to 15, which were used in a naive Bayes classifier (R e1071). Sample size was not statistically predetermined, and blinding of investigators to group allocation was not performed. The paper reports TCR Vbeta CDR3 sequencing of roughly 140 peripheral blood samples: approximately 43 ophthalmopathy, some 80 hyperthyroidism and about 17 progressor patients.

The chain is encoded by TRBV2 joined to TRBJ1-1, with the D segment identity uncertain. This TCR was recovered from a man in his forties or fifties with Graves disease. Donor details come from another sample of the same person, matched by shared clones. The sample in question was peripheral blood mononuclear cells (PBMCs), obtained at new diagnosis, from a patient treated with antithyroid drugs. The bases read TGTGCCAGCAGACCTACGCCGAACACTGAAGCTTTCTTT. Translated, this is CASRPTPNTEAFF.